This is a list of T cell receptor beta chains from one sample in a study of OX40 agonist ivuxolimab in advanced cancers. The repertoire was sequenced with immunoSEQ multiplex PCR; TCRdb's copy has only in-frame clones and lacks some. The repertoire has fewer than 80,000 clones, 90% to 95% of them found once; the top ten carry 14% to 15%. Sequences were derived from CD4+ or CD8+ T cells sorted from blood, sampled in a trial of the OX40 agonist ivuxolimab. These receptors were obtained from an adult with an advanced solid tumor such as melanoma, head and neck, liver or kidney cancer. The CDR3 runs from the conserved cysteine through the conserved F or W. D genes are given only for firm matches. The size of a clone is reported for some rows only, either as once, few or many, or as a class for expanded clones.

D gene,J gene,clone size,V gene,CDR3 DNA,CDR3 protein
.,TRBJ2-7,.,TRBV6-9,TGTGCCAGCAGCCCCACTCATCCTTTTCTCTCCTACGAGCAGTACTTC,CASSPTHPFLSYEQYF
.,TRBJ1-2,.,TRBV11-2,TGTGCCAGCAGCCAAGAGGTAACCGGCCAAGGGGTGGAGGGCTACACCTTC,CASSQEVTGQGVEGYTF
.,TRBJ2-3,.,TRBV19,TGTGCCAGTAGAAGAAACGGACCTAACCAACGCGGGGATACGCAGTATTTT,CASRRNGPNQRGDTQYF
.,TRBJ2-3,once,TRBV27,TGTGCCAGTTCACCACAGGGTACAGATACGCAGTATTTT,CASSPQGTDTQYF
.,TRBJ2-2,.,TRBV27,TGTGCCACGACGTACCGGGGCGTGAACACCGGGGAGCTGTTTTTT,CATTYRGVNTGELFF
.,TRBJ1-5,.,TRBV6-5,TGTGCCAGCAGCCTATCTCGGGGGCGCCAGCCCCAGCATTTT,CASSLSRGRQPQHF
TRBD1,TRBJ1-6,.,TRBV6-5,TGTGCCAGCAGTTACGGACAGGCGACTAATTCACCCCTCCACTTT,CASSYGQATNSPLHF
.,TRBJ1-2,.,TRBV7-8,TGTGCCAGCAGCTCCCGGGGTAACTATGGCTACACCTTC,CASSSRGNYGYTF
.,TRBJ2-2,.,TRBV9,TGTGCCAGCAGCGTAGACGACACCGGGGAGCTGTTTTTT,CASSVDDTGELFF
TRBD2,TRBJ2-1,.,TRBV5-4,TGTGCCAGCAGCTTGGGCGGGACTAGCAGTTACAATGAGCAGTTCTTC,CASSLGGTSSYNEQFF
.,TRBJ2-2,.,TRBV7-2,TGTGCCAGCAGCTTTGGGGCAGGGTCCGGGGAGCTGTTTTTT,CASSFGAGSGELFF
TRBD1,TRBJ2-7,.,TRBV7-3,TGTGCCAGCAGCTTAGTTCCACAGGGGGCAGCCTACGAGCAGTACTTC,CASSLVPQGAAYEQYF
.,TRBJ2-7,.,TRBV7-9,TGTGCCAGCAGCCCCGCCAGCCACTACGAGCAGTACTTC,CASSPASHYEQYF
.,TRBJ2-7,.,TRBV30,TGTGCCTGGAGTGCCGGGACGACCTACGAGCAGTACTTC,CAWSAGTTYEQYF
TRBD2,TRBJ2-3,.,TRBV7-7,TGTGCTAGCAGCCAGACTAGCGGTAGCACAGATACGCAGTATTTT,CASSQTSGSTDTQYF
TRBD1,TRBJ2-3,.,TRBV5-6,TGTGCCAGCAGCTGGGGACAGGGGCTAGATACGCAGTATTTT,CASSWGQGLDTQYF
.,TRBJ2-3,.,TRBV19,TGTGCCAGTAGTATATGGGGGCCTGCTGGGGATACGCAGTATTTT,CASSIWGPAGDTQYF
TRBD1,TRBJ1-1,.,TRBV6-5,TGTGCCAGCAGTCATACAGGGGTAAATGAAGCTTTCTTT,CASSHTGVNEAFF
.,TRBJ1-6,few,TRBV5-6,TGTGCCAGCAGCCCGGAAGGGGGGCTGACATATAATTCACCCCTCCACTTT,CASSPEGGLTYNSPLHF
TRBD1,TRBJ1-2,.,TRBV11-2,TGTGCCAGCAGCTCATTAACAGGGGTGCGGGAAGGCTACACCTTC,CASSSLTGVREGYTF
.,TRBJ2-3,.,TRBV28,TGTGCCAGCACCCCGGACAGTTATACAGATACGCAGTATTTT,CASTPDSYTDTQYF
.,TRBJ1-1,few,TRBV2,TGTGCCAGCAGTGAAAAGGGGATGAACACTGAAGCTTTCTTT,CASSEKGMNTEAFF
.,TRBJ2-7,.,TRBV2,TGTGCCAGCAGTGAAGCATCCGGGACCACCTACGAGCAGTACTTC,CASSEASGTTYEQYF
.,TRBJ2-1,.,TRBV5-1,TGCGCCAGCAGCTACGACAGTTACAATGAGCAGTTCTTC,CASSYDSYNEQFF
TRBD2,TRBJ2-1,.,TRBV4-2,TGTGCCAGCAGCCAAGTCCCTACTAGCGGGAGGGGGGGCTCCTACAATGAGCAGTTCTTC,CASSQVPTSGRGGSYNEQFF
TRBD2,TRBJ2-2,.,TRBV7-9,TGTGCCAGCAGCTTAATCTCATCTAGCGGGTTCACCGGGGAGCTGTTTTTT,CASSLISSSGFTGELFF